Following are 26 T cell receptor beta chains from one sample sequenced in a study of blood T cell repertoires in COVID-19. The method was immunoSEQ multiplex PCR; TCRdb's version includes in-frame clones alone and lacks a portion of them. The sample carries 52,000 or so clones, 60% to 85% recorded once. Material: peripheral blood. These receptors were obtained from a human donor in a cohort sampled during active COVID-19.

The chain recombines TRBV28 with TRBJ2-7; maybe TRBD1 (6 bases). CDR3 size: 15 residues. Trimming left V 5 bases short and J 4 bases short, with 18 bases between. Looked up from germline, CDR1 is MDHEN and CDR2 is SYDVKM. CDR3 sequence: CASSSTGSRRYEQYF. CDR3 DNA: TGTGCCAGCAGTAGTACAGGGTCAAGGCGGTACGAGCAGTACTTC.

The genes are TRBV5-6 and TRBJ2-5; 11 positions match TRBD2. Trimming removed 4 bases from V and 5 bases from J; junction bases left unmatched: 10. Per germline, CDR1 SGHDT and CDR2 YYEEEE. The CDR3 extends over 16 amino acids. Here the CDR3 reads CASSGTSGGQSETQYF. CDR3 in DNA: TGTGCCAGCAGCGGAACTAGCGGGGGACAATCTGAGACCCAGTACTTC.

V and J are TRBV11-2 and TRBJ2-7; D is unresolved. CDR1 is SGHAT and CDR2 is FQNNGV in the germline V gene. Trimming removed 4 bases at V and 4 bases at J, with 8 bases between. CDR3 length: 12 residues. CDR3 loop: CASSSLLYEQYF. CDR3 sequence (DNA): TGTGCCAGCAGCTCTCTTCTTTACGAGCAGTACTTC.

The chain couples TRBV5-1 to TRBJ2-3; 15 bases agree with TRBD2. V shed 4 bases and J 3 bases; nucleotides not matched to a gene: 9. The CDR3 has 18 residues. Germline values: CDR1 SGHRS, CDR2 YFSETQ. The CDR3 DNA sequence: TGCGCCAGCAGCCCAGGGACTAGCGGGGGGAGATGGACAGATACGCAGTATTTT. It specifies CASSPGTSGGRWTDTQYF.

The chain uses TRBV18 and TRBJ1-2, with 8 bases lining up with TRBD1. This CDR3 comprises 12 residues. Germline V gives CDR1 KGHSH, CDR2 LQKENI. Losses at the gene ends were 6 bases for V and 7 bases for J; bases not matched to a gene: 4. The CDR3 DNA reads TGTGCCAGCTCTGGCGGACAGGGTGGCTACACCTTC. It yields the protein CASSGGQGGYTF.

This clone was detected once. The rearrangement links TRBV27 to TRBJ2-7; 7 bases map to TRBD2. Germline V gene data show CDR1 as MNHEY and CDR2 as SMNVEV (reference sequence). V lost 6 bases to trimming and J lost 4 bases; unmatched junction nucleotides: 6. This CDR3 is 13 amino acids long. The CDR3 reads CASRARGEYEQYF. CDR3 DNA sequence: TGTGCCAGCAGGGCTCGGGGGGAGTACGAGCAGTACTTC.

The J gene is TRBJ1-2, the V gene TRBV5-1; 10 bases fit TRBD1. Germline CDR1 is SGHRS and CDR2 is YFSETQ. The CDR3 sequence is 17 residues long. Trimming at V came to 3 bases and at J to 4 bases, leaving 12 bases not matched to a gene. CDR3 nucleotides: TGCGCCAGCAGCTCGGGACAGGGGACGTGGGGGATCTATGGCTACACCTTC. Translation: CASSSGQGTWGIYGYTF.

The chain uses TRBV5-5 and TRBJ2-2, with 9 bases matching TRBD1. This CDR3 comprises 16 residues. The germline V gene encodes CDR1 SGHKS and CDR2 YYEKEE (reference sequence). Trimming took 4 bases from V and 1 from J; bases not matched to a gene: 5. The CDR3 reads CASSRGQGMNTGELFF. DNA of the CDR3: TGTGCCAGCAGCCGAGGACAGGGGATGAACACCGGGGAGCTGTTTTTT.

The gene calls are TRBV27 and TRBJ2-5; a possible D gene is TRBD1 (5 bases). Germline-derived CDR1 and CDR2 are MNHEY and SMNVEV (reference sequence). V was clipped by 6 bases and J by 4 bases, with 21 bases between them. The CDR3 length is 16 residues. CDR3 DNA sequence: TGTGCCAGCAGCGAGTCTTTAACGTGGGGCGTAGAGACCCAGTACTTC. Its protein is CASSESLTWGVETQYF.

The CDR3 DNA is TGCAGCGTCAGACATCCCCCTAACTATGGCTACACCTTC. Translating it yields CSVRHPPNYGYTF. The chain employs TRBV29-1 and TRBJ1-2; D not certain. The CDR3 sequence is 13 residues long. Per the germline V gene, CDR1 is SQVTM and CDR2 is ANQGSEA. The germline V and J ends were trimmed by 6 bases and 0 bases, with 11 bases remaining between them.

CDR3 protein: CASSFFAGVTYEQYF. Here the CDR3 DNA reads TGTGCCAGCAGCTTTTTTGCAGGGGTAACCTACGAGCAGTACTTC. The V gene is TRBV28, the J gene TRBJ2-7; weak D call: TRBD1 (6 bases). The CDR3 has 15 amino acids. Between the trimmed V and J ends, which lost 6 bases and 2 bases, there was a span of 17 bases. Per the germline V gene, CDR1 is MDHEN and CDR2 is SYDVKM.

This clone has a single count. CDR3: CASSYSKIPGNTEAFF. Here the CDR3 DNA reads TGTGCCAGCAGTTACTCGAAAATTCCAGGGAACACTGAAGCTTTCTTT. The V call is TRBV6-5, the J call TRBJ1-1; the D is unclear. The CDR3 covers 16 residues. Germline values: CDR1 MNHEY, CDR2 SVGAGI. V lost 0 bases, J lost 1 base, and 12 bases lay in between.

This chain links TRBV28 with TRBJ1-2; D gene unclear. The CDR3 consists of 12 residues. CDR1 and CDR2 from the germline V gene are MDHEN and SYDVKM. Deletions cut 4 bases from V and 8 bases from J, with 11 bases between. The CDR3 DNA reads TGTGCCAGCAGTTATAAACGGCGGGGCTACACCTTC. Translating it yields CASSYKRRGYTF.

The chain has TRBV7-8 and TRBJ2-7; 12 bases align to TRBD2. V shed 4 bases, J shed 5 bases, and the junction held 9 bases outside the gene matches. Per germline, CDR1 SGHVS and CDR2 FQNEAQ. CDR3 length equals 16 residues. This chain's CDR3 is CASSSASGRASDEQYF. The CDR3 nucleotides read TGTGCCAGCAGCTCTGCTAGCGGGAGGGCCTCTGACGAGCAGTACTTC.

This chain connects TRBV2 to TRBJ2-1; a possible D gene is TRBD1 (6 bases). Germline CDR1 SNHLY, CDR2 FYNNEI. V gave up 3 bases and J gave up 4 bases, with 13 bases separating them. The CDR3 consists of 15 residues. The chain's CDR3 is CASSEYNRAYNEQFF. The DNA for the CDR3 is TGTGCCAGCAGTGAGTACAACAGGGCATACAATGAGCAGTTCTTC.

The table lists this clone with a count of one. This rearrangement joins TRBV7-2 to TRBJ2-7, with D uncertain. CDR1 and CDR2 from the germline V gene are SGHTA and FQGNSA. The CDR3 is 14 amino acids. The germline V and J ends were trimmed by 1 base and 6 bases, with 13 bases remaining between them. Written as DNA, the CDR3 is TGTGCCAGCAGCTTAGTCGGTGGGTCGGGCGAGCAGTACTTC. It codes for CASSLVGGSGEQYF.

The chain recombines TRBV7-2 with TRBJ2-7; 8 positions agree with TRBD2. The ends lost 1 base at V and 3 bases at J; junction bases unmatched: 8. Per germline, CDR1 SGHTA and CDR2 FQGNSA. CDR3 length equals 16 residues. CDR3 amino acids: CASSLDSTSGRYEQYF. In nucleotides, the CDR3 is TGTGCCAGCAGCTTAGATAGCACTAGCGGTCGCTACGAGCAGTACTTC.

In this sample, this clone turned up once. The chain couples TRBV7-9 to TRBJ1-2, with a tentative D call TRBD1 (6 bases). There are 15 residues in the CDR3. Germline lookup yields CDR1 SEHNR and CDR2 FQNEAQ (reference sequence). V was trimmed by 1 base and J by 2 bases, leaving 11 bases between them. The CDR3 DNA sequence: TGTGCCAGCAGCTTAGTGCGGCAGGGGAACTATGGCTACACCTTC. Its protein is CASSLVRQGNYGYTF.

The CDR3 here is CASSYLTAIYTGELFF. In DNA, the CDR3 is TGTGCCAGCAGTTACCTGACAGCTATTTACACCGGGGAGCTGTTTTTT. The chain uses TRBV6-5 and TRBJ2-2; D perhaps matches TRBD1 (5 bases). Germline assignment: CDR1 MNHEY and CDR2 SVGAGI. V shed 2 bases and J shed 3 bases, with 13 bases lying between them. The length of the CDR3 is 16 residues.

This chain joins TRBV28 and TRBJ2-7; 7 positions agree with TRBD1. The CDR3 extends over 15 amino acids. Trimming took 3 bases from V and 0 from J; bases not matched to a gene: 5. The germline V gene has CDR1 MDHEN and CDR2 SYDVKM. The CDR3 nucleotides are TGTGCCAGCAGTTTTCTGACAGGGCCCTCCTACGAGCAGTACTTC. It specifies CASSFLTGPSYEQYF. Supplemented by reference TRBV28 and TRBJ2-7, the full variable domain reads DVKVTQSSRYLVKRTGEKVFLECVQDMDHENMFWYRQDPGLGLRLIYFSYDVKMKEKGDIPEGYSVSREKKERFSLILESASTNQTSMYLCASSFLTGPSYEQYFGPGTRLTVT.

This sequence joins TRBV7-9 and TRBJ2-3, with no clear D. The germline V gene encodes CDR1 SEHNR and CDR2 FQNEAQ (reference sequence). Trimming took 3 bases from V and 0 from J, leaving 13 bases between them. This CDR3 has 16 residues. In nucleotides, the CDR3 is TGTGCCAGCAGCTTGTATGGCGGAGCTAGCACAGATACGCAGTATTTT. Protein product: CASSLYGGASTDTQYF.

This chain uses TRBV6-2 or TRBV6-3 with TRBJ1-3; D gene uncertain. Germline lookup yields CDR1 MNHEY and CDR2 SVGEGT. Trimming removed 2 bases from V and 9 bases from J, with 8 bases in between. The CDR3 covers 12 residues. CDR3 sequence (DNA): TGTGCCAGCAGTTACCGCGGCGCCACCATATATTTT. As protein: CASSYRGATIYF.

This chain joins TRBV10-1 and TRBJ2-4, with D possibly matching TRBD1 (5 bases). The germline V and J ends were trimmed by 3 bases and 9 bases, with 15 bases remaining between them. The CDR3 is made up of 14 amino acids. The germline CDR1 and CDR2 sequences are WNHNN and SYGVQD (reference sequence). Here the CDR3 reads CASSDSDMGRIQYF. CDR3 coding DNA: TGCGCCAGCAGTGATTCCGACATGGGGCGCATTCAGTACTTC.

The chain combines TRBV30 with TRBJ1-4; D is uncertain. This CDR3 comprises 14 residues. V lost 5 bases and J lost 0, with 10 bases in between. From germline, CDR1 is GTSNPN and CDR2 SVGIG (reference sequence). The CDR3 DNA follows: TGTGCCTGGGCGCGGGCAACAACTAATGAAAAACTGTTTTTT. Its translation is CAWARATTNEKLFF.

The genes are TRBV19 and TRBJ2-5, with 7 bases fitting TRBD2. The CDR3 covers 15 residues. The germline V gene has CDR1 LNHDA and CDR2 SQIVND (reference sequence). V shed 7 bases and J 4 bases; nucleotides not matched to a gene: 12. The CDR3 region has the DNA TGTGCCAGTACCGCCCGTGGGGCGGGAGTAGAGACCCAGTACTTC. Translated: CASTARGAGVETQYF.

The chain carries TRBV28 and TRBJ2-7; D is perhaps TRBD1 (5 bases). Trimming took 2 bases from V and 2 from J, leaving 7 bases between them. The CDR3 spans 13 residues. CDR1 is MDHEN and CDR2 is SYDVKM in the germline V gene. The CDR3 loop is CASSLTGPYEQYF. Written as DNA, the CDR3 is TGTGCCAGCAGTTTAACAGGTCCCTACGAGCAGTACTTC.